A single T cell receptor beta chain is shown here with its context. This clonotype was observed a few times. The antigen it recognizes is unknown. No clone much larger than this one lies a single base away; base qualities are absent. The data were obtained in a study of T-cell reconstitution after alpha-beta-depleted transplantation in children (dated by TCRdb to about 2016). Regarding the study in general: T-cell immune reconstitution after TCRalphabeta/CD19-depleted allogeneic hematopoietic cell transplantation in children was quantitatively tracked in the study by means of TCR repertoire profiling.

Trimming costs V 4 bases and J 8 bases, and their ends lie 18 bases apart. CDR1 and CDR2 (SGHAT, FQNNGV) derive from the germline V gene. The CDR3 sequence holds 15 residues, the cysteine and phenylalanine included. The only DNA kept is the CDR3, 45 bases in frame from the first base. Libraries came from PCR. Instrument used: Illumina HiSeq 2500. TCR library preparation used molecular barcoding, with unique molecular identifiers applied to normalize quantification of the TCRbeta repertoire. TCRdb reanalyzed the raw reads on its own, using fastp at Q25 for trimming and MiXCR for clone calling, and kept in-frame beta chains. For every CDR3 protein sequence, its rows merge into one entry that carries the most common genes and DNA. In all, the sample holds roughly 200,000 distinct CDR3 sequences, and roughly 10% of those were seen once. The top ten hold about 6.2% of the sample.

This sample comprised PBMCs from the stem cell graft donor, obtained from the stem cell graft. The sequence is built from TRBV11-2 and TRBJ2-1, with the D call perhaps TRBD1 or TRBD2, as 5 bases match in each case. The origin of this receptor is a human donor who donated a stem cell graft to a child with acute lymphoblastic leukemia. In nucleotide form, the sequence is TGTGCCAGCAGCTACGGGACCCCACTCCTCGATGAGCAGTTCTTC. It codes for CASSYGTPLLDEQFF.